Reported below is one T cell receptor (beta chain). Its antigen is unknown. No much larger clonotype is one base removed from it; base qualities were not supplied. The sample carries other DNA sequences with the same CDR3. The immunoSEQ Assay, a bias-controlled multiplex PCR, was used to amplify TCRbeta CDR3 regions from genomic DNA. The published analysis was carried out like this. Nucleated cell counts per sample were estimated from amplification of reference gene primers within the assay. Sequence reads were collapsed and filtered to measure the absolute abundance of every unique TCRbeta CDR3 rearrangement. For each sample, productive Simpson clonality was calculated as the square root of Simpson's diversity index over productive rearrangements. The source is immuneACCESS, and TCRdb retained only in-frame sequences with V and J called. Part of the clones is not carried over; for the studies checked, unresolved V genes explain less than half of this, and the remainder is unexplained. V, J and clone size are those of that table, while D and trimming were read from the DNA. The sample profile shows 230,000 or so clones; 80% to 85% of them were found once. The ten biggest clones cover 5.1% of the sample.

Each collaborating institution followed its own protocols to collect whole blood in K2EDTA tubes. Collaborator samples were shipped for TCRbeta analysis as frozen whole blood, isolated PBMCs, or DNA extracted from either sample type. These data belong to a study of blood T cell repertoires in COVID-19 (dated by TCRdb to between 2020 and 2021). With regard to the full study: Collaborator samples came from the United States, Italy and Spain and covered acute and convalescent phases of COVID-19. The prospective study material was composed of cDNA or gDNA derived from T cells, B-cell-depleted T cells, or PBMCs. The dataset comprised deeply sampled blood TCRbeta repertoires from subjects exposed to, actively infected with, or recovered from COVID-19. The repertoires were released in a freely available public database meant as a resource for research on the immune response to SARS-CoV-2. The samples were drawn from two sources: the first 160 participants of the ongoing ImmuneRACE study, and 950 to 1,500 subjects contributed by 6 global collaborators. Nearly every sample came with metadata listing a de-identified subject ID, COVID-19 status, age in years and sex. Where available, HLA class I and class II types were obtained from metadata supplied by the sample provider rather than from assay-based typing.

Results the study describes overall, beyond this receptor: How much clinical and demographic metadata was included differed by source and by participant, and the metadata was provided uncurated.

The sequence came from a human donor in a cohort sampled during active COVID-19. Material for sequencing was peripheral blood.

The CDR3 corresponds to CASSFGQGAISGYTF. The DNA sequence is given as TGTGCCAGCAGCTTCGGACAGGGGGCGATTTCTGGCTACACCTTC. In this chain, TRBV7-2 is recombined with TRBJ1-2, with 11 junctional bases fitting TRBD1. The CDR3 spans 15 residues, from the cysteine through the phenylalanine. Of the read, only the CDR3 DNA is kept; its 45 bases are in frame from base 1. Via the germline V gene, CDR1 is SGHTA and CDR2 FQGNSA. Unmatched junction bases come to 7, with V trimmed by 3 bases and J by 7 bases. The CDR3, completed at both ends by the reference TRBV7-2 and TRBJ1-2 genes, gives the full variable domain GAGVSQSPSNKVTEKGKDVELRCDPISGHTALYWYRQSLGQGLEFLIYFQGNSAPDKSGLPSDRFSAERTGGSVSTLTIQRTQQEDSAVYLCASSFGQGAISGYTFGSGTRLTVV.